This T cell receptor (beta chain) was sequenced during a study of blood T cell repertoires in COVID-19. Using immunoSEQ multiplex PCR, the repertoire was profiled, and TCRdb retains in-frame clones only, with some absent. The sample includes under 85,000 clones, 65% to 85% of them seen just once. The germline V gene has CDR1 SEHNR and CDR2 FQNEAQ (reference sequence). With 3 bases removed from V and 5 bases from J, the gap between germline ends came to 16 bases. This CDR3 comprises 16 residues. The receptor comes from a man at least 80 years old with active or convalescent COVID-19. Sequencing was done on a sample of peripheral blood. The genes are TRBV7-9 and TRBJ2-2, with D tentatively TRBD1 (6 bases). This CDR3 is CASSFPGQPGTGELFF. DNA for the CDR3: TGTGCCAGCAGCTTCCCCGGACAGCCGGGAACCGGGGAGCTGTTTTTT.